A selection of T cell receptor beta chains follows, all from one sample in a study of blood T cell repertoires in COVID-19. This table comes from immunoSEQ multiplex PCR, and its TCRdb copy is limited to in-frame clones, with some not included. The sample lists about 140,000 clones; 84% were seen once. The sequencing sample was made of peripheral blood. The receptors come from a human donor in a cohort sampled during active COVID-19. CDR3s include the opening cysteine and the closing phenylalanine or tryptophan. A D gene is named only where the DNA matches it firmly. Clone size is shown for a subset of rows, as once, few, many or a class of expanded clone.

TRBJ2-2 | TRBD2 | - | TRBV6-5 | TGTGCCAGCAGGCCAGGGAGGGGCACCGGGGAGCTGTTTTTT | CASRPGRGTGELFF
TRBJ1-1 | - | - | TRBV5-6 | TGTGCCAGCAGTCCGGTGGGAGAATCTGAAGCTTTCTTT | CASSPVGESEAFF
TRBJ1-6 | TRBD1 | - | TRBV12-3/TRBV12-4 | TGTGCCAGCAGCTCAGGGGGTGTTTCGACCCTCCACTTT | CASSSGGVSTLHF
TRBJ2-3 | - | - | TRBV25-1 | TGTGCCAGCAACTGGAGGGGAGATACGCAGTATTTT | CASNWRGDTQYF
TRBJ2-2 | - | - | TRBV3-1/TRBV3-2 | TGTGCCAGCAGCCGTCCCGCGATCACCGGGGAGCTGTTTTTT | CASSRPAITGELFF
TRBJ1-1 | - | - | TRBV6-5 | TGTGCCAGCAGATACGATGAGTACCCCACTGAAGCTTTCTTT | CASRYDEYPTEAFF
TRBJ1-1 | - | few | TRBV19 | TGTGCCAGTAGCTCACTATTATACACTGAAGCTTTCTTT | CASSSLLYTEAFF
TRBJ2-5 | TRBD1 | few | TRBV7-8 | TGTGCCAGCAGCTTGGCGACAGGGTTAGAGACCCAGTACTTC | CASSLATGLETQYF
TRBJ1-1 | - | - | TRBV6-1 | TGTGCCAGCAGTGAGTCCCGACAGTTCATGGCTTTCTTT | CASSESRQFMAFF
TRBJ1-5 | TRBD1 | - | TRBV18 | TGTGCCAGCTCGCCCACAGGGGGCTTGGGTAATCAGCCCCAGCATTTT | CASSPTGGLGNQPQHF
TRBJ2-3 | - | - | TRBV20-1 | TGCAGTGCTAGTAGCGGTCAGACAAGCACAGATACGCAGTATTTT | CSASSGQTSTDTQYF
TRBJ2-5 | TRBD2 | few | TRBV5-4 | TGTGCCAGCAGCTCTAGCGGGGGACTCCAAGAGACCCAGTACTTC | CASSSSGGLQETQYF
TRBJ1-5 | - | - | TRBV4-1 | TGCGCCAGCAGCCAAGTTAGGGGAAGAGGAGGCAATCAGCCCCAGCATTTT | CASSQVRGRGGNQPQHF
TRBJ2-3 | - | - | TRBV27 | TGTGCCAGCAGTTCGGCGGCAGTGATCACAGATACGCAGTATTTT | CASSSAAVITDTQYF
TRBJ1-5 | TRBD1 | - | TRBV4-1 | TGCGCCAGCAGCCAAGATGGGACAGGGTTATCAGGACAGCCCCAGCATTTT | CASSQDGTGLSGQPQHF
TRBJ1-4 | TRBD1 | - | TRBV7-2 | TGTGCCAGCAGCTTGGACAGGGGGCGGAATGAAAAACTGTTTTTT | CASSLDRGRNEKLFF
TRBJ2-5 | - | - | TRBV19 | TGTGCCAGTGTGGGAGAAGAGACCCAGTACTTC | CASVGEETQYF
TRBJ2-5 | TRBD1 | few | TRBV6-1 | TGTGCCAGCAGTGAACTGGCAGGGGGACCACAAGAGACCCAGTACTTC | CASSELAGGPQETQYF
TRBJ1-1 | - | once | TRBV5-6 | TGTGCCAGCAGCGTCGTGGGGGGAAAGGAGGCTTTCTTT | CASSVVGGKEAFF
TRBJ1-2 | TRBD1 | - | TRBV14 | TGTGCCAGCAGCCTCAGGACAGGGGCCATCTATGGCTACACCTTC | CASSLRTGAIYGYTF
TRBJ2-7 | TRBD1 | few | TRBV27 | TGTGCCAGCAGTTTACGGGGACAGGGCTACGAGCAGTACTTC | CASSLRGQGYEQYF
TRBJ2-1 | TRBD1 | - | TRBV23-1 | TGCGCCAGCAGTCCCGACAGGGGGCCCTCCTACCTCTACAATGAGCAGTTCTTC | CASSPDRGPSYLYNEQFF
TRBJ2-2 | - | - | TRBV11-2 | TGTGCCAGCAGCATCGCAGGGGGGCGCGACACCGGGGAGCTGTTTTTT | CASSIAGGRDTGELFF
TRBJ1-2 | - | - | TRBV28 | TGTGCCAGCAGTCGTGCAGGGTTTTGGTCGGGCTACACCTTC | CASSRAGFWSGYTF
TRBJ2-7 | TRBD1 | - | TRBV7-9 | TGTGCCAGCAGTAGGACAGGGGGCCGCTACGAGCAGTACTTC | CASSRTGGRYEQYF
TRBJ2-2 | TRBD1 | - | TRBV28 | TGTGCCAGCAGTCCCCGGACAGGAACCGGGGAGCTGTTTTTT | CASSPRTGTGELFF
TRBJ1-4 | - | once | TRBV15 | TGTGCCACCAGCAGCCTTAGTTCCGGGAGAGAGGGGAAACTGTTTTTT | CATSSLSSGREGKLFF
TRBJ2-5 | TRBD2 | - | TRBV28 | TGTGCCAGCAGTCAATCGATGGGGCGGGGGGGACAAGAGACCCAGTACTTC | CASSQSMGRGGQETQYF
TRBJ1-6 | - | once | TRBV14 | TGTGCCAGCAGCTTTAATCAGGGCCGCGGATATAATTCACCCCTCCACTTT | CASSFNQGRGYNSPLHF
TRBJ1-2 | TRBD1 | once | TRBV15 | TGTGCCACCAGCGGGGGACAGGGGGCTAGAGGCTACACCTTC | CATSGGQGARGYTF
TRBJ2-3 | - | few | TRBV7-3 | TGTGCCAGCAGCCCCTTTGGGTTCATAGCCGGGAGCACAGATACGCAGTATTTT | CASSPFGFIAGSTDTQYF
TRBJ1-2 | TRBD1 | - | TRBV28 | TGTGCCAGCAGTGCTCCGGGACAGGGCCTCTATGGCTACACCTTC | CASSAPGQGLYGYTF
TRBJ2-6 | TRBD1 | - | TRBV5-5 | TGTGCCAGCAGCTGGGGACAGTCCTCTGGGGCCAACGTCCTGACTTTC | CASSWGQSSGANVLTF
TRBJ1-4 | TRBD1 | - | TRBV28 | TGTGCCAGCAAAAGGACAGGGATTGGGCGCAATGAAAAACTGTTTTTT | CASKRTGIGRNEKLFF
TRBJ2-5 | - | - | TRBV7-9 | TGTGCCAGCAGCACTGGAGAGACCCAGTACTTC | CASSTGETQYF
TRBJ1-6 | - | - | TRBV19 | TGTGCCAGTAGTGGAGTTCTAAATTCACCCCTCCACTTT | CASSGVLNSPLHF
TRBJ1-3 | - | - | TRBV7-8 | TGTGCCAGCAGCTTAGATAGACACCCAAGCTCTGGAAACACCATATATTTT | CASSLDRHPSSGNTIYF
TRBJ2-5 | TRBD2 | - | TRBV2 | TGTGCCAGCACCCAAAGGACTAGCGGGGGGGCGACGTACTTC | CASTQRTSGGATYF
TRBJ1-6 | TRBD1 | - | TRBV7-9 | TGTGCCAGCAGCAAACGGGACAGGGATTCTCTGTCCTATAATTCACCCCTCCACTTT | CASSKRDRDSLSYNSPLHF
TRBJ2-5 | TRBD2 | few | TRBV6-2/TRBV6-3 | TGTGCCAGCAGCCAACCTAGCGGGGGGGCAGAGACCCAGTACTTC | CASSQPSGGAETQYF
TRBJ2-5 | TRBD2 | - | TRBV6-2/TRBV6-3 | TGTGCCAGCAGCCAGACTAGCGGGGGTTCGGCAAGGGAGACCCAGTACTTC | CASSQTSGGSARETQYF
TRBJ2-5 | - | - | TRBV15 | TGTGCCACCAGCAGAGGTGGAGGAGAAGAGACCCAGTACTTC | CATSRGGGEETQYF
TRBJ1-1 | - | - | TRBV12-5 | TGTGCTAGTGGTTTGGACACCCGTAACACTGAAGCTTTCTTT | CASGLDTRNTEAFF
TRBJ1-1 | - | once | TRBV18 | TGTGCCAGCTCAACCTCTGCCGCGGACACTGAAGCTTTCTTT | CASSTSAADTEAFF
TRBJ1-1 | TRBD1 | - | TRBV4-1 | TGCGCCAGCAGCCAAGATTACAGGGGGCGGACTGAAGCTTTCTTT | CASSQDYRGRTEAFF
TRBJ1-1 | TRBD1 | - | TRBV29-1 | TGCAGCGCCCGGACAGGGCGCGACACTGAAGCTTTCTTT | CSARTGRDTEAFF
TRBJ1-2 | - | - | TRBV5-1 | TGCGCCAGCAGCTTGGAGCAGACATACTATGGCTACACCTTC | CASSLEQTYYGYTF
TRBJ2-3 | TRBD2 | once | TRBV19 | TGTGCCAGTAGCCGGGACACGCAACTAGCGGAGGGTTCACCGGGGGATACGCAGTATTTT | CASSRDTQLAEGSPGDTQYF
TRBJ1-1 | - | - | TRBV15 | TGTGCCACCAGCAGAGACAGGAACACTGAAGCTTTCTTT | CATSRDRNTEAFF
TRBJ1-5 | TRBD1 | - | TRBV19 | TGTGCCAGTAGAAGGACAGGGCCTTATCAGCCCCAGCATTTT | CASRRTGPYQPQHF
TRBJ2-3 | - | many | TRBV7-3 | TGTGCCAGCAGCCGCGCCGGAGGGTCCACAGATACGCAGTATTTT | CASSRAGGSTDTQYF
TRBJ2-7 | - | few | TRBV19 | TGTGCCAGTAGAATCACTGGCAGGGGCGGCTCCTACGAGCAGTACTTC | CASRITGRGGSYEQYF
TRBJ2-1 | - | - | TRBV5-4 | TGTGCCAGCAGCTTGGCCGGGGGCAATGAGCAGTTCTTC | CASSLAGGNEQFF
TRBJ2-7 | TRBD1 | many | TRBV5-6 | TGTGCCAGCAGCGAAACAGGGGCCCCCTACGAGCAGTACTTC | CASSETGAPYEQYF
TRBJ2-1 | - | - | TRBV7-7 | TGTGCTAGCAGCCCTTATGGGGGCCCGAACAATGAGCAGTTCTTC | CASSPYGGPNNEQFF